One and the same sample provided the 24 T cell receptor beta chains below, sequenced in a study of regulatory T cells in long-lasting Graves disease. Noted time point: persistent/refractory GD, antithyroid drugs over 5 years with positive TRAb. Generation of the TCR library employed RNA extracted from PBMCs. Library construction for TCR beta used iRepertoire HTBI primers and Arm-PCR of CDR3 regions. TCRdb re-called the multiplex PCR reads with MiXCR, one entry per CDR3 protein. The sample holds hundreds of thousands of distinct CDR3 sequences; 15% to 20% are singletons and the top ten take just under 30%. Sequenced material: peripheral blood mononuclear cells (PBMCs), taken when the disease was refractory, from a patient treated with antithyroid drugs. These receptors were obtained from a female donor with Graves disease.

This clonotype was seen repeatedly, ten times or more. In DNA, the CDR3 is TGTGCCAGCAGTCCCGGGACTAGGGGTGAGCAGTACTTC. Translating gives CASSPGTRGEQYF. J is TRBJ2-7 and V is TRBV12-3 or TRBV12-4; 8 bases are shared with TRBD2. The ends lost 5 bases at V and 7 bases at J; junction bases unmatched: 7. CDR3 length equals 13 residues.

This clonotype was recorded many times. The chain recombines TRBV11-2 with TRBJ1-2; D is unclear. Per germline, CDR1 SGHAT and CDR2 FQNNGV. With 8 bases removed from V and 4 bases from J, the gap between germline ends came to 14 bases. The CDR3 is 13 residues long. CDR3 nucleotide sequence: TGTGCCAGCGCCCCACAGAACTCCTATGGCTACACCTTC. Protein sequence: CASAPQNSYGYTF.

The chain carries TRBV7-6 and TRBJ1-1; TRBD1 matches 8 bases. J gave up 4 bases and V 5 bases, and 3 bases lay outside the gene matches. The CDR3 is 13 amino acids. Looked up from germline, CDR1 is SGHVS and CDR2 is FNYEAQ. In DNA, the CDR3 is TGTGCCAGCAGCGGAGGGACAGGCACTGAAGCTTTCTTT. Its translation: CASSGGTGTEAFF.

The table lists this clonotype with many counts. V and J are TRBV12-3 or TRBV12-4 and TRBJ2-2, with 7 bases fitting TRBD1. V shed 6 bases and J 6 bases; nucleotides not matched to a gene: 7. The CDR3 consists of 14 residues. Written as DNA, the CDR3 is TGTGCCAGCAGAACTAGACAGGGCCCCGGGGAGCTGTTTTTT. Amino acids: CASRTRQGPGELFF.

The rearrangement links TRBV19 to TRBJ2-7, with 9 bases matching TRBD1. The CDR3 is made up of 16 amino acids. Germline V gene data show CDR1 as LNHDA and CDR2 as SQIVND (reference sequence). V gave up 5 bases and J gave up 5 bases; unmatched junction bases: 13. The CDR3 here is CASSFDLGTGFDEQYF. As DNA, the CDR3 is TGTGCCAGTAGTTTCGATCTAGGGACAGGGTTCGACGAGCAGTACTTC.

This clonotype was observed many times. The chain recombines TRBV12-3 or TRBV12-4 with TRBJ2-5; D is unresolved. The germline V and J ends were trimmed by 0 bases and 2 bases, with 7 bases remaining between them. The CDR3 consists of 14 residues. The CDR3 DNA reads TGTGCCAGCAGTTTAGCTGCCGCACAAGAGACCCAGTACTTC. It yields the protein CASSLAAAQETQYF.

The chain joins TRBV19 to TRBJ1-4; TRBD1 might be the D (5 bases). Germline V gene sequence: CDR1 LNHDA, CDR2 SQIVND (reference sequence). V gave up 1 base and J gave up 8 bases, with 17 bases separating them. There are 16 residues in the CDR3. CDR3 coding DNA: TGTGCCAGTAGTATAGCCCAGGGAGTGGTAAGGGAAAAACTGTTTTTT. The encoded protein is CASSIAQGVVREKLFF.

J is TRBJ2-7 and V is TRBV20-1; 9 bases line up with TRBD1. CDR3 length: 15 amino acids. V dropped 0 bases and J dropped 0; count of bases not matched to a gene: 3. CDR1 is DFQATT and CDR2 is SNEGSKA in the germline V gene (reference sequence). The CDR3 is CSARDPGQGSYEQYF. CDR3 DNA sequence: TGCAGTGCTAGAGATCCGGGACAGGGCTCCTACGAGCAGTACTTC.

This clonotype has ten or more counts. The chain has TRBV28 and TRBJ2-7; D is unresolved. Between the trimmed V and J ends, which lost 1 base and 6 bases, there was a span of 7 bases. This CDR3 contains 12 residues. The germline V gene has CDR1 MDHEN and CDR2 SYDVKM. The CDR3 DNA reads as TGTGCCAGCAGTTTATCCCCCGGCGAGCAGTACTTC. It translates to CASSLSPGEQYF.

Many counts were recorded for this clonotype. The gene calls are TRBV3-1 and TRBJ1-2; 8 bases fit TRBD1. The germline V gene has CDR1 LGHDT and CDR2 YNNKEL (reference sequence). The CDR3 runs to 14 residues. Losses at the gene ends were 3 bases for V and 5 bases for J; bases not matched to a gene: 5. The CDR3 nucleotides are TGTGCCAGCAGCCAGGGGACAGGAGATTATGGCTACACCTTC. Residues: CASSQGTGDYGYTF.

The table lists this clonotype with many counts. The chain links TRBV2 to TRBJ1-1, with 11 bases identical to TRBD1. Trimming at V came to 5 bases and at J to 4 bases, leaving 6 bases not matched to a gene. There are 15 residues in the CDR3. Germline V gene sequence: CDR1 SNHLY, CDR2 FYNNEI. The CDR3: CASSPWTGGVTEAFF. The DNA for the CDR3 is TGTGCCAGCAGTCCCTGGACAGGGGGCGTCACTGAAGCTTTCTTT.

This clonotype was counted at least ten times. The chain combines TRBV28 with TRBJ2-6, with unresolved D. The CDR3 loop spans 15 amino acids. CDR1 and CDR2 from the germline V gene are MDHEN and SYDVKM. With 4 bases removed from V and 1 base from J, the gap between germline ends came to 8 bases. CDR3 amino acids: CASSWDTSGANVLTF. CDR3 nucleotides: TGTGCCAGCAGTTGGGATACTTCTGGGGCCAACGTCCTGACTTTC.

The chain combines TRBV27 with TRBJ2-1, with D possibly matching TRBD1 (5 bases). There are 14 residues in the CDR3. Germline CDR1 and CDR2: MNHEY and SMNVEV (reference sequence). Trimming took 3 bases from V and 2 from J, leaving 8 bases between them. The CDR3 nucleotides read TGTGCCAGCAGTTTGGGGCGGCCCTACAATGAGCAGTTCTTC. This translates into CASSLGRPYNEQFF.

This clonotype was recorded many times. The V gene is TRBV12-5, the J gene TRBJ1-5; D uncertain. The CDR3 is 18 amino acids. The germline V gene encodes CDR1 LGHNT and CDR2 FRNRAP. The V gene lost 3 bases and the J gene lost 5 bases, with 23 bases spanning the gap. CDR3 loop: CASGFHNSRSRSDQPQHF. The CDR3 bases are TGTGCTAGTGGTTTCCACAACTCCCGATCACGGAGCGATCAGCCCCAGCATTTT. The full variable domain, rest sourced from reference TRBV12-5 and TRBJ1-5, is DARVTQTPRHKVTEMGQEVTMRCQPILGHNTVFWYRQTMMQGLELLAYFRNRAPLDDSGMPKDRFSAEMPDATLATLKIQPSEPRDSAVYFCASGFHNSRSRSDQPQHFGDGTRLSIL.

This clonotype has a count of ten or more. One junction end does not reproduce the germline sequence, and a read error may be involved. The V gene is TRBV14, the J gene TRBJ2-7, with D maybe TRBD1 (6 bases). The CDR3 loop spans 13 amino acids. CDR1 is SGHDN and CDR2 is FVKESK in the germline V gene. The DNA of the CDR3 is TGCGCCAGCAGCCCCCAGGGGCGTTACGAGCAGTACTTC. Protein sequence: CASSPQGRYEQYF.

In this sample, this clonotype turned up a few times. This CDR3 is missing its conserved last phenylalanine or tryptophan, likely due to a read error. The chain combines TRBV7-2 with TRBJ1-5; D possibly corresponds to TRBD1 (6 bases). Germline V gene data show CDR1 as SGHTA and CDR2 as FQGNSA. The CDR3 is made up of 15 amino acids. V lost 5 bases to trimming and J lost 4 bases, with 15 bases between them. The CDR3 region has the DNA TGTGCCAGCAGCGGCCAAGGGGGGGGAAATCAGCCCCAGCATCTT. Translation gives CASSGQGGGNQPQHL.

The genes are TRBV15 and TRBJ1-2; possible D gene TRBD1, 5 bases. Per germline, CDR1 LNHNV and CDR2 YYDKDF (reference sequence). Trimming pared 11 bases from V and 4 bases from J, leaving 11 bases between. There are 11 residues in the CDR3. The CDR3 loop reads CARGFCYGYTF. The CDR3 coding sequence is TGTGCCCGGGGGTTTTGCTATGGCTACACCTTC.

This clonotype was counted between two and nine times. The J gene is TRBJ2-1, the V gene TRBV5-1; 8 positions agree with TRBD2. Trimming took 0 bases from V and 7 from J; bases not matched to a gene: 6. The CDR3 runs to 15 residues. Germline CDR1 reads SGHRS; CDR2 reads YFSETQ. The CDR3 protein is CASSLVSGGSNEQFF. As DNA, the CDR3 is TGCGCCAGCAGCTTGGTATCGGGAGGGTCGAATGAGCAGTTCTTC.

The chain links TRBV24-1 to TRBJ2-1; tentative D call: TRBD1 (5 bases). V dropped 5 bases and J dropped 9 bases, with 13 bases sitting between them. The CDR3 contains 13 residues. Germline V gives CDR1 KGHDR, CDR2 SFDVKD. The CDR3 reads CATSGGRVGEQFF. The CDR3 DNA reads TGTGCCACCAGTGGTGGCAGGGTGGGTGAGCAGTTCTTC.

This clonotype was counted between two and nine times. J is TRBJ1-1 and V is TRBV7-9, with D hard to call. V gave up 5 bases and J gave up 6 bases, with 10 bases separating them. In germline, CDR1 is SEHNR, CDR2 FQNEAQ (reference sequence). The CDR3 runs 12 residues. CDR3 amino acids: CASSPLVPEAFF. The CDR3, as DNA: TGTGCCAGCAGCCCCCTCGTACCTGAAGCTTTCTTT.

The chain employs TRBV5-1 and TRBJ1-6; D gene ambiguous. Germline lookup yields CDR1 SGHRS and CDR2 YFSETQ. V was cut by 0 bases and J by 10 bases, with 8 bases left in between. CDR3 length equals 13 residues. The CDR3 DNA sequence: TGCGCCAGCAGCTTGGAGGATCGATCACCCCTCCACTTT. Translation gives CASSLEDRSPLHF.

This clonotype was detected ten times or more. The rearrangement joins TRBV18 to TRBJ1-1; D may be TRBD1 (5 bases). CDR1 and CDR2 (germline): KGHSH, LQKENI. The CDR3 consists of 12 residues. The V and J ends lost 6 bases and 8 bases respectively, with 13 bases between them. The CDR3, as DNA: TGTGCCAGCTCTCCCGGGACTGTCGAAGCTTTCTTT. Translation: CASSPGTVEAFF.

This clonotype was detected a few times. The chain has TRBV5-6 and TRBJ2-7; unclear D gene. There are 16 residues in the CDR3. Trimming removed 4 bases from V and 0 bases from J, with 17 bases in between. Germline loops: CDR1 SGHDT, CDR2 YYEEEE. The chain's CDR3 is CASSPLETWGSYEQYF. The CDR3 DNA follows: TGTGCCAGCAGCCCGTTGGAAACGTGGGGCTCCTACGAGCAGTACTTC. Combining the CDR3 with reference TRBV5-6 and TRBJ2-7 gives the whole variable domain DAGVTQSPTHLIKTRGQQVTLRCSPKSGHDTVSWYQQALGQGPQFIFQYYEEEERQRGNFPDRFSGHQFPNYSSELNVNALLLGDSALYLCASSPLETWGSYEQYFGPGTRLTVT.

This clonotype has a count of ten or more. This chain connects TRBV2 to TRBJ1-5; D uncertain. The CDR3 is made up of 16 amino acids. Trimming cost V 3 bases and J 0 bases, with 12 bases left between them. In germline, CDR1 is SNHLY, CDR2 FYNNEI. The CDR3: CASSEFRAHSNQPQHF. The CDR3 nucleotides read TGTGCCAGCAGTGAGTTCCGGGCTCATAGCAATCAGCCCCAGCATTTT.